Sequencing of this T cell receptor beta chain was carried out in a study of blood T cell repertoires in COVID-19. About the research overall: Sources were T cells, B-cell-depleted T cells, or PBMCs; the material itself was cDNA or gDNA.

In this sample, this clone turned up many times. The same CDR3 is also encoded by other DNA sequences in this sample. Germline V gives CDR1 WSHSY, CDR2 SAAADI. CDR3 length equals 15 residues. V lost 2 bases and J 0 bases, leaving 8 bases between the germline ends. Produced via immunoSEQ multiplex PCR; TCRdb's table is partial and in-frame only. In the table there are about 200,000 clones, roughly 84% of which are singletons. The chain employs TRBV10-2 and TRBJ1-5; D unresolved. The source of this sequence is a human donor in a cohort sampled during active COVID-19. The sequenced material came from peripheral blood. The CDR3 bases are TGCGCCAGCAGTGAGAGCGGTGGTAGCAATCAGCCCCAGCATTTT. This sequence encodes CASSESGGSNQPQHF.